The sequence of this T cell receptor beta chain was determined in a study of T cell responses to AZD1222 COVID-19 vaccine. Study conclusions and caveats: Targeting of unmutated variant regions was reportedly seen in nearly half of spike-specific TCRs.

Sequenced by immunoSEQ multiplex PCR; TCRdb stores in-frame clones only, minus some. Of 80,000 to 100,000 clones listed, 65% to 90% were seen once; the top ten hold 6.3%. Germline CDR1 SGHAT, CDR2 FQNNGV. Deletions cut 5 bases from V and 2 bases from J, with 16 bases between. There are 15 residues in the CDR3. On this clone itself: Antigen: not known.

This receptor was obtained from an adult in good health. Sequencing was performed on peripheral blood, taken on day 0 of AZD1222 vaccination. The chain carries TRBV11-2 and TRBJ2-7, with no clear D. The CDR3 reads CASSTFKLKAYEQYF. DNA for the CDR3: TGTGCCAGCAGCACCTTCAAGCTGAAGGCCTACGAGCAGTACTTC.